This TCR beta chain was sequenced in a study of cytotoxic CD8 clonotypes in ibrutinib-treated CLL. General study findings and limits: Relative to age-matched healthy donors, clonality at baseline was higher, and it tracked circulating CD8+ T-cell counts.

Germline V gene sequence: CDR1 SGHTA, CDR2 FQGNSA. This CDR3 comprises 15 residues. J was trimmed by 10 bases and V by 2 bases; bases with no gene match: 8. About this clone: What it recognizes is unknown.

TCRdb keeps only in-frame clones here, not all; method: immunoSEQ multiplex PCR. Of some 140,000 clones detected, around 80% appear once; the ten largest clones hold 3.3%. This clonotype was obtained from a human donor with chronic lymphocytic leukemia. Source: PBMCs, taken after 24 months of ibrutinib treatment. The chain uses TRBV7-2 and TRBJ1-6; 7 positions match TRBD1. The CDR3: CASSLPGQMVSPLHF. DNA of the CDR3: TGTGCCAGCAGCTTACCGGGACAGATGGTCTCACCCCTCCACTTT.